This TCR beta chain originates from a study of molecular identifiers for immune sequencing clone quantification listed by TCRdb under 2018. Regarding the research as a whole: For a replicate experiment, the RNA from either approximately 20,000 or 100,000 naive CD8 T cells was divided into five aliquots, and four of those aliquots went on to sequencing. This methods study used CD8 T cells to benchmark TCR RNA copy counting and molecular-identifier clustering-based TCR repertoire sequencing (MIDCIRS).

Details on this clonotype: The clone's antigen remains unknown. The sample holds no much larger clone one base away, and base qualities are not on file.

General study outcomes and caveats: In CMV-specific effector cells, over 98% of molecules were held by clones above 20 RNA copies, whereas under 1% of molecules were held by such clones in naive cells. When barcode sub-clustering was left out, chimeric consensus sequences inflated TCR diversity, with chimeras reaching as high as 47%. Identical TCR molecules sharing a barcode could cause highly expanded clone sizes to be underestimated. About 3 recovered TCR RNA copies per cell were obtained by modeling, versus about 9.7 by digital PCR, implying a capture efficiency of about 30%. Even against a background of around 950,000 naive CD8 T cells, spiked-in Jurkat TCR RNA amounting to a single cell's worth was reported to be detectable. The naive libraries included spiked-in Jurkat TCR RNA (fewer than eleven copies' worth), and this Jurkat TCR RNA is not part of the donor repertoire.

Libraries of naive CD8 T cells were built from anywhere between about 20,000 and 1,000,000 sorted cells, with 10%, 30% or 50% of the purified RNA used. Naive CD8 T cells were FACS-sorted as CD8+CD4-CCR7+CD45RA+ on a BD FACSAria II into RLT Plus buffer. Under 11 TCR copies' worth of Jurkat RNA were spiked into roughly 20,000-1,000,000 naive CD8 T cell samples to test detection sensitivity. CD8 T cells were enriched with RosetteSep CD8+ T Cell Enrichment Cocktail and Ficoll-Paque, followed by ACK red cell lysis. The receptor library was made with PCR. Data came from a NextSeq 500. Bulk TCR libraries were prepared as previously described, using TCR primers listed in Table S5. Purification of total RNA was performed with the Qiagen AllPrep DNA/RNA kit. Before analysis, reads from multiple sequencing runs of the same library were pooled. For the original study's pipeline: Reads were retained only if an exact TCR constant sequence was present, and the retained reads were trimmed to 150 nt and grouped according to their 12-nt molecular barcodes. Within each barcode group, reads were sub-clustered at a 15% Levenshtein threshold, and quality-weighted consensus sequences were built per RNA molecule. Non-functional sequences were removed, as were lower-count sequences one edit away from another. Barcode sub-clusters with fewer than 20% of the maximum read count were removed, based on fitting two negative binomial distributions. TCRdb reworked the public reads: Q25 trimming with fastp, MiXCR clone assembly, productive beta chains retained. Rows with one shared CDR3 protein collapse into an entry with the most common genes and DNA. These V and J calls are TCRdb output, not the study's own analysis. The sample profile shows around 470,000 distinct CDR3 sequences; less than 30% of them were found once. The leading ten clones occupy around 0.76% of the sample.

Taken from cysteine to phenylalanine, the CDR3 has 19 residues. This entry keeps only the CDR3 DNA: 57 bases, framed from base 1. From V the trimming removes 5 bases and from J it removes 0 bases, while the gene matches leave 16 bases of the junction unaccounted for. The germline V gene yields SGHAT for CDR1 and FQNNGV for CDR2. The receptor chain draws on TRBV11-2 and TRBJ1-1, and 9 bases in between align with TRBD1. The material sequenced was naive CD8+ T cells from blood, with Jurkat cell RNA spiked in. Reading the label with the study, this specimen's cell subset or site is: FACS-sorted CD8+CD4-CCR7+CD45RA+ naive T cells. This receptor was obtained from a human donor in good health. Some libraries in this study had Jurkat cell RNA spiked in. The DNA sequence is TGTGCCAGCAGCAGACCATGGGGACAGGGCGGGGGAATGAACACTGAAGCTTTCTTT. This encodes CASSRPWGQGGGMNTEAFF.